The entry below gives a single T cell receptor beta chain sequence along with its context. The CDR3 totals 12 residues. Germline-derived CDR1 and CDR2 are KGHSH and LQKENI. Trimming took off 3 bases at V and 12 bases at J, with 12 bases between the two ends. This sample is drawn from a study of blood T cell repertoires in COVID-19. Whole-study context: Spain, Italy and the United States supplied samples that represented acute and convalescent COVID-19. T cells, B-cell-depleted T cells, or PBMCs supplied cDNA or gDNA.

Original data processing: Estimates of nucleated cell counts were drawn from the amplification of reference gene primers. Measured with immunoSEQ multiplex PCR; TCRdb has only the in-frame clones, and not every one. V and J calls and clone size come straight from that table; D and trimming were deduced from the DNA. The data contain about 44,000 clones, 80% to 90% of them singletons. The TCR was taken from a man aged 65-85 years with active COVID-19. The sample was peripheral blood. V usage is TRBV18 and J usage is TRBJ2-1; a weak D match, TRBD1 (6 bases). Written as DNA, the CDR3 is TGTGCCAGCTCACCCACAGGGATGGGGCAGTTCTTC. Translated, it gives CASSPTGMGQFF. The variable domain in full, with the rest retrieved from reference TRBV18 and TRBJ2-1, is NAGVMQNPRHLVRRRGQEARLRCSPMKGHSHVYWYRQLPEEGLKFMVYLQKENIIDESGMPKERFSAEFPKEGPSILRIQQVVRGDSAAYFCASSPTGMGQFFGPGTRLTVL.